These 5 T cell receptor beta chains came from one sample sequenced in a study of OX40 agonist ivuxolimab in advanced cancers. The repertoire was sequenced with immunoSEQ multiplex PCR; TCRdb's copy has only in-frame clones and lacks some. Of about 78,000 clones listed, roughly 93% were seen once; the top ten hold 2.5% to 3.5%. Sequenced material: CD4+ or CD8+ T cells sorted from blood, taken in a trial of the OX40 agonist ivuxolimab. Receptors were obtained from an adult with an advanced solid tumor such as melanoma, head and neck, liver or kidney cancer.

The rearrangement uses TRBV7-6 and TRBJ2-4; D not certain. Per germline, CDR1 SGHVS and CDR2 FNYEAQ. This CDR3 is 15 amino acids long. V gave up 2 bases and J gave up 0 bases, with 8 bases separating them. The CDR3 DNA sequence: TGTGCCAGCAGCTTAAAGCGTTTAGCCAAAAACATTCAGTACTTC. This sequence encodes CASSLKRLAKNIQYF.

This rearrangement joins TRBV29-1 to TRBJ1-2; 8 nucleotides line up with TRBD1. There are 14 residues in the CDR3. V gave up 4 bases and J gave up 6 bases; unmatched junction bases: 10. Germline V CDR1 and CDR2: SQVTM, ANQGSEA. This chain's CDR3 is CSVARLGQGDGYTF. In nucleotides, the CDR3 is TGCAGCGTTGCTCGCCTCGGACAGGGAGATGGCTACACCTTC.

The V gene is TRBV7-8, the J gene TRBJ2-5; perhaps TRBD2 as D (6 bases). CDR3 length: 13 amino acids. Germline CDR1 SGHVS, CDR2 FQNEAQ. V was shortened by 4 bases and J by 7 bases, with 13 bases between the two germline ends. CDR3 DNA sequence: TGTGCCAGCAGCTATGGGGGGTCTGGGACCCAGTACTTC. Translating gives CASSYGGSGTQYF.

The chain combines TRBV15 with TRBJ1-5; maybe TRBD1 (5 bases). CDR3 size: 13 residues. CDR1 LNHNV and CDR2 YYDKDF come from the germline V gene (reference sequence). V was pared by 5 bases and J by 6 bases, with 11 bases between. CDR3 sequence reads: CATSGRGGQPQHF. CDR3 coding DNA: TGTGCCACCAGCGGCCGGGGGGGTCAGCCCCAGCATTTT.

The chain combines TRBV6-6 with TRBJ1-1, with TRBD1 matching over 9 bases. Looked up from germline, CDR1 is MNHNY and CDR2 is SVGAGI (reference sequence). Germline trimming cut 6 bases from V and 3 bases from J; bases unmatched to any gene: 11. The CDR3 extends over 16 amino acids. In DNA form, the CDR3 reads TGTGCCAGCAGAAAGTACGGGACAGGGTTATACACTGAAGCTTTCTTT. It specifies CASRKYGTGLYTEAFF.